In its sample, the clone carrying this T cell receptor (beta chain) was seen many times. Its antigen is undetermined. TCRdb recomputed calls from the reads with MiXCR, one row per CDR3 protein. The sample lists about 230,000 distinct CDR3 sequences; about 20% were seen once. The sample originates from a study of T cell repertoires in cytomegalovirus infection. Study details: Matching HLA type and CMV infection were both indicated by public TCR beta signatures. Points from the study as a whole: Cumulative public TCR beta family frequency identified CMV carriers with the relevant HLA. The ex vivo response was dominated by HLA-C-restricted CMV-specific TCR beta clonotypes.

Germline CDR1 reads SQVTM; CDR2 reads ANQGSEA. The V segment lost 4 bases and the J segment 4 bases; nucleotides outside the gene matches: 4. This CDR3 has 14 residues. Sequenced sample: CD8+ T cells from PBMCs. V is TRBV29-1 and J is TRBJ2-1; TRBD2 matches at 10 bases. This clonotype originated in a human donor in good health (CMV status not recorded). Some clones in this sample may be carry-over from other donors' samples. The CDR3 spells CSVAPAGGYNEQFF. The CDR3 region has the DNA TGCAGCGTTGCCCCAGCGGGGGGGTACAATGAGCAGTTCTTC.